This TCR beta chain derives from a study of T cells in Graves' hyperthyroidism and ophthalmopathy. Overall study results and limits: The model identified upcoming ophthalmopathy a median approximately six months ahead of onset. From stable hyperthyroidism, ophthalmopathy was separated by a 13 V-J model.

It was RNA transcripts that yielded the amplified TCR beta CDR3 regions. The HTBI primer set was used in a first-round RT-PCR of the TCR CDR3. MiXCR was run by TCRdb on the multiplex PCR reads, yielding one entry per CDR3 protein. The table has roughly 100,000 distinct CDR3 sequences, approximately 42% seen once. CDR3 length: 13 residues. V was clipped by 6 bases and J by 10 bases, with 18 bases between them. Germline values: CDR1 ENHRY, CDR2 SYGVKD. As for this clonotype: Its antigen is not identified.

What was sequenced was peripheral blood or thyroid tissue (not recorded which). V and J are TRBV10-3 and TRBJ1-2; possible D gene TRBD1, 5 bases. The TCR sequence derives from a woman in her twenties or thirties with Graves' hyperthyroidism. Written as DNA, the CDR3 is TGTGCCATCAGGGGGACGGCAACTATGGACTACACCTTC. This translates into CAIRGTATMDYTF.